This TCR beta chain was sequenced for a study of Graves' ophthalmopathy and Graves' hyperthyroidism. Study-wide results and caveats: The blood repertoire also included most expanded thyroid clonotypes above 0.001 frequency.

V lost 7 bases and J 7 bases, leaving 19 bases between the germline ends. The length of the CDR3 is 14 residues. The germline CDR1 and CDR2 sequences are SNHLY and FYNNEI. There are many counts of this clonotype. Its antigen remains unknown. Amplified TCR beta CDR3 regions were obtained using RNA transcripts as template. First-round RT-PCR relied on HTBI primers, and a second-round multiplex PCR came next. Using its own MiXCR run on the multiplex PCR reads, TCRdb lists one record per CDR3 protein. The sample contains around 1.1 million distinct CDR3 sequences, about two fifths of which appear only once.

The source material was peripheral blood or thyroid tissue (not recorded which). The sequence derives from an adult man with Graves' hyperthyroidism. The V and J genes are TRBV2 and TRBJ1-2; D is unresolved. CDR3 DNA: TGTGCCAGCACCACCCCCGGTCAGCTGGGTGGCTACACCTTC. Translating gives CASTTPGQLGGYTF.